Here is one TCR beta chain with its context. The sample originates from a study of control samples from healthy donors and cancer patients. Germline V gene data show CDR1 as SGHVS and CDR2 as FQNEAQ. This CDR3 is 16 amino acids long. Trimming pared 3 bases from V and 0 bases from J, leaving 12 bases between. This table comes from immunoSEQ multiplex PCR, and its TCRdb copy is limited to in-frame clones, with some not included. The data hold approximately 100,000 clones, with about 86% observed a single time. Sequenced input: blood. The source is a young man in good health. The chain has TRBV7-8 and TRBJ2-1; D unresolved. CDR3: CASSLGALSSYNEQFF. The CDR3 DNA sequence: TGTGCCAGCAGCTTGGGTGCCCTTAGCTCCTACAATGAGCAGTTCTTC.